The text below deals with one TCR beta chain. This clone was seen repeatedly, ten times or more. Its recognized antigen is unknown. Base qualities are not provided; no much larger clone lies one nucleotide away. V is reduced by 0 bases and J by 8 bases, leaving a spacing of 16 bases between them. Taken from cysteine to phenylalanine, the CDR3 has 16 residues. Of the read, only the CDR3 DNA is kept; its 48 bases are in frame from base 1. The germline V gene sets CDR1 to LGHNA and CDR2 to YSLEER. This sample is part of a study of beta chain features in type 1 diabetes (dated by TCRdb to 2016 to 2018). General notes on the study: No differences in mean age, gender distribution, total cell number or subset yield were found between patients and healthy donors. Across all samples, almost 110 million sorted cells were examined, and cell number per subset correlated strongly with RNA yield. In the study, TCRB repertoires of sorted circulating CD4+ T cell subsets from recently diagnosed type 1 diabetes patients were compared with those of matched healthy donors. Regulatory and stem cell-like memory subsets were obtained from only 8 patients and roughly 8 healthy donors, while naive and central memory subsets were obtained from all 28 donors.

What the work shows at the level of the full study, not this receptor alone: Sequencing cDNA rather than genomic DNA could over-represent highly expressing activated cells, although activation and CD3 levels did not differ between groups. PCR may preferentially amplify shorter templates, but because patient and control samples were amplified and corrected together, any resulting skew would affect both groups equally. A moderate but significant shortening of TCRB CDR3 length was observed in type 1 diabetes patients in all four CD4+ subsets. Only small numbers of individuals were included in the HLA sub-analyses, which left unresolved whether HLA type had any influence on TCRB rearrangement. At VDJ recombination sites, type 1 diabetes patients had fewer insertions and more deleted nucleotides, which implies abnormalities in thymic rearrangement. Naive, central memory and regulatory TCRB repertoires appeared to be more alike among patients than among healthy donors.

From each donor, a single peripheral blood sample of around 120 mL on average was drawn into heparinised tubes. A BD FACSAria II and a panel including CD45RO, CCR7, CD25, CD127, CD95 and CD27 were used to sort naive, central memory, regulatory and stem cell-like memory CD4+ T cells. Purity was above 95% for every sorted population. PBMCs were separated immediately by Lymphoprep density gradient centrifugation and were stained directly, without being cultured. So that batch effects would be minimized, each experiment stained and sorted samples in pairs, pairing one healthy donor with one patient. The entire amount of isolated RNA was reverse transcribed using the High Capacity cDNA Reverse Transcription Kit, so the sequenced TCRB transcripts were expressed ones. Deep immunoSEQ sequencing was applied to naive, central memory and regulatory T cell samples, giving an average of about 3.57 million total reads per sample. Sorted cells were lysed in RLT buffer and RNA was extracted with DNase-treated RNeasy Micro or Mini kits, depending on cell number. To prevent cross-contamination, every cell subset was processed on its own, while patient and healthy donor samples were processed together. Using the immunoSEQ multiplex PCR, TCRB sequences were amplified from cDNA into 87-bp fragments spanning the CDR3 region. Sequencing of the amplicons was done on the Illumina HiSeq platform. The original pipeline was this. PCR bias was computationally corrected using synthetic template baselines, reads within Hamming distance 2 were collapsed, and singletons that could not be merged were discarded. Reads were aligned against IMGT so that V, D and J genes, CDR3 length and insertions or deletions at six rearrangement sites could be assigned. Within each subset, clonotype counts were normalized to sorted cell number, after which true diversity and Gini coefficients were computed with the tcR R package. Repertoire sharing was quantified using the overlap coefficient calculated on TCRB nucleotide sequences. Out-of-frame TCRB sequences from naive cells were analyzed to stand in for the pre-selection repertoire. TCRdb limited this immuneACCESS table to in-frame rearrangements with V and J called. A share of clones is missing; checked studies link under half to unresolved V genes, and the rest is unexplained. V and J calls and clone size are given by that table; D and trimming were obtained from the DNA. The sample records over 120,000 clones, about 10% of which are singletons. Of the sample, approximately 1.3% is held by the ten largest clones.

Recombination connected TRBV4-3 to TRBJ1-4; the D region possibly corresponds to TRBD1 (5 bases align). The origin of this receptor is a man aged 18-30 years in good health. Sequenced input: naive CD4+ T cells from blood. Read against the paper, the sample's cell subset or site label means: true naive CD4+ T cells. The nucleotide sequence is TGCGCCAGCAGCCAAGATAACGCCAGGGTGGACGAAAAACTGTTTTTT. This sequence encodes CASSQDNARVDEKLFF.